These 27 T cell receptor beta chains came from one sample sequenced in a study of cytomegalovirus exposure and HLA in healthy donors. 60 Vbeta and 13 Jbeta primers were used in PCR. Using immunoSEQ multiplex PCR, the repertoire was profiled, and TCRdb retains in-frame clones only, with some absent. The repertoire includes 50,000 to 65,000 clones, about three quarters of them detected once, and 2.5% to 3% sits in the top ten. The sequenced sample was PBMCs. Every receptor here comes from a man aged 18-30 years in good health and CMV-seronegative.

The rearrangement joins TRBV4-1 to TRBJ2-1, with TRBD1 matching 12 bases. The V gene's germline CDR1 is MGHRA and CDR2 YSYEKL. The V and J ends lost 0 bases and 7 bases, in that order; junction bases with no gene match: 4. The CDR3 length is 16 residues. The CDR3 coding sequence is TGCGCCAGCAGCCAAGACCCGGGACAGGGGGCTAATGAGCAGTTCTTC. Amino acids: CASSQDPGQGANEQFF.

For this clone: At one end, the junction sequence differs from germline, possibly due to a read error. The chain uses TRBV29-1 and TRBJ1-3; no clear D gene. This CDR3 comprises 15 residues. Germline values: CDR1 SQVTM, CDR2 ANQGSEA. In DNA, the CDR3 is TGCAGCGTTGTAGGTCAAGCGCTCTCTGAAAACACCATATATTTT. As protein: CSVVGQALSENTIYF.

The chain has TRBV6-5 and TRBJ2-7, with 9 bases that match TRBD2. The length of the CDR3 is 14 residues. V lost 10 bases and J lost 5; bases outside the gene matches: 12. Germline V gives CDR1 MNHEY, CDR2 SVGAGI. CDR3 protein: CATLSGTSFHEQYF. CDR3 nucleotides: TGTGCCACTCTTTCCGGGACTAGCTTCCACGAGCAGTACTTC.

The count of this clone is one. The chain is built from TRBV6-5 and TRBJ1-1; weak D call: TRBD1 (5 bases). The CDR3 is 15 amino acids. CDR1 and CDR2 (germline): MNHEY, SVGAGI. V shed 5 bases and J shed 2 bases, with 15 bases lying between them. CDR3 sequence (DNA): TGTGCCAGCAGTCCCTTCGGGGGTGGTAACACTGAAGCTTTCTTT. Amino acid sequence: CASSPFGGGNTEAFF.

CDR3 in amino acids: CASSLAFYEAFF. The CDR3 DNA sequence: TGTGCCAGCAGTTTGGCTTTTTATGAAGCTTTCTTT. The gene calls are TRBV28 and TRBJ1-1; no clear D gene. The CDR3 contains 12 residues. Per the germline V gene, CDR1 is MDHEN and CDR2 is SYDVKM. The germline V and J ends were trimmed by 3 bases and 7 bases, with 9 bases remaining between them.

V and J are TRBV10-3 and TRBJ2-1, with 8 bases lining up with TRBD2. Per the germline V gene, CDR1 is ENHRY and CDR2 is SYGVKD. After removal of 3 bases from V and 4 bases from J, the junction contained 2 bases not matched to a gene. The CDR3 has 14 residues. The CDR3 loop is CAISEGTRYNEQFF. The CDR3 DNA reads as TGTGCCATCAGTGAAGGGACTAGATACAATGAGCAGTTCTTC.

The V and J genes are TRBV28 and TRBJ1-4; 8 nucleotides align to TRBD1. The CDR3 length is 15 residues. The germline CDR1 and CDR2 sequences are MDHEN and SYDVKM. The V gene end was trimmed by 5 bases and the J gene end by 8 bases; junction bases not matched to a gene: 10. CDR3 bases: TGTGCCAGCAGTCCAGGACAGGGATCGGGGGAAAAACTGTTTTTT. This encodes CASSPGQGSGEKLFF.

This clone was seen a single time. The chain employs TRBV19 and TRBJ1-2, with 8 bases matching TRBD1. The V gene's germline CDR1 is LNHDA and CDR2 SQIVND (reference sequence). V lost 3 bases to trimming and J lost 6 bases; unmatched junction nucleotides: 3. The CDR3 consists of 13 residues. In DNA, the CDR3 is TGTGCCAGTAGTATTCAGGGGGCGAATGGCTACACCTTC. This codes for CASSIQGANGYTF.

This clone was seen more than once but under ten times. The V and J genes are TRBV6-5 and TRBJ2-1; the D gene is possibly TRBD2 (6 bases). The ends were cut back, 0 bases at V and 9 bases at J, with 9 bases in the middle. CDR1 MNHEY and CDR2 SVGAGI come from the germline V gene. The CDR3 loop spans 13 amino acids. The CDR3 here is CASSYSGTAEQFF. Here the CDR3 DNA reads TGTGCCAGCAGTTACTCGGGGACTGCTGAGCAGTTCTTC.

CDR3 in DNA: TGTGCCAGCAGCTTACCTCCAGGAAACGAGCAGTACTTC. This gives the protein CASSLPPGNEQYF. The chain is built from TRBV7-9 and TRBJ2-7; D is ambiguous. CDR1 SEHNR and CDR2 FQNEAQ come from the germline V gene (reference sequence). This CDR3 region has 13 residues. V dropped 2 bases and J dropped 5 bases, with 10 bases sitting between them.

The V and J genes are TRBV7-9 and TRBJ1-1; 7 nucleotides match TRBD1. CDR1 SEHNR and CDR2 FQNEAQ come from the germline V gene (reference sequence). This CDR3 comprises 14 residues. V trimming: 6 bases; J trimming: 0 bases; junction bases outside the gene matches: 4. CDR3 DNA: TGTGCCAGCAGGGAGGGACAGATGAACACTGAAGCTTTCTTT. This sequence encodes CASREGQMNTEAFF.

V gene TRBV9 combines with J gene TRBJ2-1; 10 bases map to TRBD2. This CDR3 is 15 amino acids long. V lost 0 bases and J lost 6; bases outside the gene matches: 3. Germline V CDR1 and CDR2: SGDLS, YYNGEE. Written as DNA, the CDR3 is TGTGCCAGCAGCGTAGAGGGACTAGCGAGCAATGAGCAGTTCTTC. Translation gives CASSVEGLASNEQFF.

This clone was found a few times. The chain recombines TRBV7-2 with TRBJ1-5; tentative D call: TRBD1 (6 bases). The germline V gene encodes CDR1 SGHTA and CDR2 FQGNSA. Trimming left V 6 bases short and J 5 bases short, with 14 bases between. The length of the CDR3 is 14 residues. CDR3 protein: CASSFTGRDQPQHF. CDR3 DNA: TGTGCCAGCAGTTTTACAGGGAGGGATCAGCCCCAGCATTTT.

The chain is built from TRBV29-1 and TRBJ2-7, with TRBD2 matching over 10 bases. The CDR3 is 15 amino acids. Trimming at V came to 5 bases and at J to 2 bases, leaving 9 bases not matched to a gene. Germline-derived CDR1 and CDR2 are SQVTM and ANQGSEA. CDR3 bases: TGCAGCGTTAGAATTACTAGCGGGGTTACCTACGAGCAGTACTTC. It is translated as CSVRITSGVTYEQYF.

The chain couples TRBV10-3 to TRBJ1-1; 10 bases fit TRBD1. The junction had 3 bases not matched to a gene; V was cut back by 2 bases and J by 3 bases. Germline values: CDR1 ENHRY, CDR2 SYGVKD. The CDR3 is made up of 15 amino acids. CDR3 sequence reads: CAISEPTGGYTEAFF. DNA of the CDR3: TGTGCCATCAGTGAGCCGACAGGGGGCTACACTGAAGCTTTCTTT.

The CDR3 spells CAITREGLAGVYEQYF. The CDR3 nucleotides are TGTGCCATCACGAGAGAGGGACTAGCCGGGGTATACGAGCAGTACTTC. This sequence joins TRBV2 and TRBJ2-7; 9 nucleotides line up with TRBD2. The junction had 17 bases not matched to a gene; V was cut back by 10 bases and J by 4 bases. Germline loops: CDR1 SNHLY, CDR2 FYNNEI. This CDR3 comprises 16 residues.

The chain recombines TRBV27 with TRBJ1-1, with D possibly being TRBD1 (6 bases). CDR1 is MNHEY, CDR2 SMNVEV, per germline (reference sequence). The CDR3 extends over 12 amino acids. Between the trimmed V and J ends, which lost 8 bases and 2 bases, there was a span of 9 bases. CDR3 DNA: TGTGCCAGCTGGGGACAAAACACTGAAGCTTTCTTT. Amino acid sequence: CASWGQNTEAFF.

This clone came up a few times. The chain couples TRBV7-2 to TRBJ1-1, with D tentatively TRBD1 (5 bases). CDR1 SGHTA and CDR2 FQGNSA come from the germline V gene. Trimming took 5 bases from V and 2 from J, leaving 12 bases between them. The CDR3 contains 14 residues. CDR3 bases: TGTGCCAGCAGCCCAGGGTTCTTAAACACTGAAGCTTTCTTT. Protein product: CASSPGFLNTEAFF.

The sample holds a few counts of this clone. The rearrangement links TRBV19 to TRBJ2-1, with D possibly being TRBD1 (6 bases). Trimming shortened V by 6 bases and J by 6 bases, and 21 bases separated the two germline ends. The CDR3 totals 16 residues. Germline assignment: CDR1 LNHDA and CDR2 SQIVND (reference sequence). The DNA of the CDR3 is TGTGCCAGTAGCCCCCCTCCGGACAGAACGGGCAATGAGCAGTTCTTC. Translating it yields CASSPPPDRTGNEQFF.

The rearrangement joins TRBV28 to TRBJ2-1; TRBD2 matches at 10 bases. CDR3 size: 14 residues. Trimming at V came to 10 bases and at J to 10 bases, leaving 13 bases not matched to a gene. Germline V gene data show CDR1 as MDHEN and CDR2 as SYDVKM. The CDR3 DNA sequence: TGTGCCACCACCCTAGCGGGAGTCTGGCGGGAGCAGTTCTTC. It translates to CATTLAGVWREQFF. Complete variable domain (other parts from reference TRBV28 and TRBJ2-1): DVKVTQSSRYLVKRTGEKVFLECVQDMDHENMFWYRQDPGLGLRLIYFSYDVKMKEKGDIPEGYSVSREKKERFSLILESASTNQTSMYLCATTLAGVWREQFFGPGTRLTVL.

This rearrangement joins TRBV5-1 to TRBJ2-6, with D tentatively TRBD1 (7 bases). V shed 7 bases and J shed 0 bases, with 14 bases lying between them. The CDR3 has 16 amino acids. The germline V gene has CDR1 SGHRS and CDR2 YFSETQ. The CDR3, as DNA: TGCGCCAGCGGGGGGACAGCCTACTCTGGGGCCAACGTCCTGACTTTC. Translated: CASGGTAYSGANVLTF.

This chain connects TRBV25-1 to TRBJ2-7, with D possibly being TRBD2 (5 bases). The V gene's germline CDR1 is MGHDK and CDR2 SYGVNS. Trimming cost V 3 bases and J 5 bases, with 23 bases left between them. The CDR3 has 17 residues. CDR3 sequence reads: CASSDLRGGGNRNEQYF. DNA of the CDR3: TGTGCCAGCAGTGACCTTCGCGGAGGTGGGAATCGGAACGAGCAGTACTTC.

The gene calls are TRBV28 and TRBJ1-1; D may be TRBD1 (6 bases). Trimming removed 2 bases from V and 6 bases from J, with 10 bases in between. CDR3 length: 13 amino acids. Per germline, CDR1 MDHEN and CDR2 SYDVKM. This CDR3 reads CASSLLQGSEAFF. The CDR3 bases are TGTGCCAGCAGTTTACTACAGGGTTCTGAAGCTTTCTTT.

The sample holds one count of this clone. In DNA, the CDR3 is TGTGCCAGCAGCTTAAGTTCGGGGGCTGAAGCTTTCTTT. It is translated as CASSLSSGAEAFF. The chain combines TRBV7-8 with TRBJ1-1, with a weak D call TRBD1 (5 bases). The V end lost 2 bases, the J end lost 6 bases, and 10 bases lay between the germline ends. The germline gives CDR1 SGHVS, CDR2 FQNEAQ. The CDR3 is 13 residues long.

V usage is TRBV9 and J usage is TRBJ2-2; 11 nucleotides agree with TRBD2. The CDR3 spans 16 residues. CDR1 SGDLS and CDR2 YYNGEE come from the germline V gene. The V and J ends lost 3 bases and 6 bases, in that order; junction bases with no gene match: 7. The DNA of the CDR3 is TGTGCCAGCAGCGCGACCCCGGGACTAGCGGCCGGGGAGCTGTTTTTT. The encoded protein is CASSATPGLAAGELFF.

The chain uses TRBV4-1 and TRBJ2-7, with D perhaps TRBD2 (5 bases). In germline, CDR1 is MGHRA, CDR2 YSYEKL. V lost 0 bases, J lost 3 bases, and 12 bases lay in between. CDR3 size: 15 residues. CDR3 amino acids: CASSQERRDSYEQYF. CDR3 DNA: TGCGCCAGCAGCCAAGAACGCCGGGATAGCTACGAGCAGTACTTC.

The CDR3 region has the DNA TGTGCCAGCAGCCTGAGGACTAGCGGGAGGGCCCTAGGGGCCAACGTCCTGACTTTC. It specifies CASSLRTSGRALGANVLTF. This rearrangement joins TRBV5-6 to TRBJ2-6; TRBD2 agrees at 15 bases. The junction had 9 bases not matched to a gene; V was cut back by 4 bases and J by 4 bases. Germline assignment: CDR1 SGHDT and CDR2 YYEEEE. This CDR3 is 19 amino acids long.